This entry lists 11 T cell receptor beta chains sequenced from one sample in a study of blood T cell repertoires in COVID-19. TCRdb's table, derived via immunoSEQ multiplex PCR, lists solely in-frame clones and lacks some. The table includes around 430,000 clones, about 87% detected once. Input material: PBMCs or T cells enriched from blood (not recorded which). These receptors all stem from a woman aged 45-65 years who had recovered from COVID-19.

The V gene is TRBV29-1, the J gene TRBJ2-7, with D unclear. V gave up 4 bases and J gave up 3 bases, with 7 bases separating them. There are 11 residues in the CDR3. Germline loops: CDR1 SQVTM, CDR2 ANQGSEA. The CDR3 nucleotides read TGCAGCGTTGTAGATAGCTACGAGCAGTACTTC. Protein product: CSVVDSYEQYF.

This chain uses TRBV27 with TRBJ1-3, with a tentative D call TRBD1 (6 bases). Germline CDR1 MNHEY, CDR2 SMNVEV (reference sequence). CDR3 length: 15 residues. Trimming took off 6 bases at V and 0 bases at J, with 12 bases between the two ends. The CDR3 nucleotides read TGTGCCAGCAGAAAGACAGGAGGCTCTGGAAACACCATATATTTT. It is translated as CASRKTGGSGNTIYF.

V and J are TRBV2 and TRBJ1-2, with 8 bases identical to TRBD1. J gave up 5 bases and V 3 bases, and 8 bases lay outside the gene matches. The CDR3 has 15 residues. Germline V lookup: CDR1 SNHLY, CDR2 FYNNEI. The DNA of the CDR3 is TGTGCCAGCAGTGAGGTCCAGGGGGCGACTTATGGCTACACCTTC. It translates to CASSEVQGATYGYTF.

This clone was detected a few times. The rearrangement uses TRBV7-2 and TRBJ1-1; no definite D call. There are 17 residues in the CDR3. Germline CDR1 is SGHTA and CDR2 is FQGNSA. V lost 1 base and J lost 3, with 18 bases in between. The CDR3 DNA follows: TGTGCCAGCAGCTTAGGCCCCGGGATCCGGGCTGACACTGAAGCTTTCTTT. Translation gives CASSLGPGIRADTEAFF.

This clone came up once. The chain carries TRBV2 and TRBJ2-5, with D maybe TRBD1 (6 bases). Trimming stripped 3 bases from V and 1 base from J, with 6 bases between. CDR1 and CDR2 (germline): SNHLY, FYNNEI. The CDR3 covers 13 residues. For the CDR3, the DNA is TGTGCCAGCAGTGAGGACAGCCAAGAGACCCAGTACTTC. It translates to CASSEDSQETQYF.

This clone has a handful of counts. The chain employs TRBV6-5 and TRBJ2-2; 7 positions agree with TRBD1. The CDR3 has 16 amino acids. The J segment lost 2 bases and the V segment lost 0 bases, leaving 3 bases of the junction unmatched. Germline V gene sequence: CDR1 MNHEY, CDR2 SVGAGI. CDR3 in DNA: TGTGCCAGCAGTTACTCCACAGGGGCCAACACCGGGGAGCTGTTTTTT. It specifies CASSYSTGANTGELFF.

The V and J genes are TRBV6-5 and TRBJ1-6; D gene uncertain. This CDR3 is 15 amino acids long. The V end was cut by 6 bases, the J end by 0 bases, with 9 bases between. The V gene's germline CDR1 is MNHEY and CDR2 SVGAGI. CDR3 region: CASRTGFSYNSPLHF. The CDR3 DNA sequence: TGTGCCAGCAGGACGGGTTTCTCCTATAATTCACCCCTCCACTTT.

The V call is TRBV18, the J call TRBJ2-7; 7 nucleotides agree with TRBD2. The CDR3 has 14 residues. Trimming at V came to 2 bases and at J to 4 bases, leaving 5 bases not matched to a gene. Germline CDR1 reads KGHSH; CDR2 reads LQKENI. CDR3 in DNA: TGTGCCAGCTCACCAGGTCTGGGGGGGTACGAGCAGTACTTC. Amino acid sequence: CASSPGLGGYEQYF. The full variable domain, in which reference TRBV18 and TRBJ2-7 provide the parts outside the CDR3, is NAGVMQNPRHLVRRRGQEARLRCSPMKGHSHVYWYRQLPEEGLKFMVYLQKENIIDESGMPKERFSAEFPKEGPSILRIQQVVRGDSAAYFCASSPGLGGYEQYFGPGTRLTVT.

The rearrangement links TRBV6-2 or TRBV6-3 to TRBJ1-5; D remains ambiguous. Trimming left V 6 bases short and J 3 bases short, with 9 bases between. Germline CDR1 reads MNHEY; CDR2 reads SVGEGT. This CDR3 is 13 amino acids long. The CDR3 spells CASSSPTNQPQHF. CDR3 sequence (DNA): TGTGCCAGCAGCTCACCTACCAATCAGCCCCAGCATTTT.

This chain joins TRBV5-1 and TRBJ1-6; 7 nucleotides match TRBD1. V lost 5 bases, J lost 1 base, and 9 bases stayed unmatched. The V gene's germline CDR1 is SGHRS and CDR2 YFSETQ. CDR3 length: 17 residues. This chain's CDR3 is CASSLLPGGSYNSPLHF. DNA for the CDR3: TGCGCCAGCAGTTTGCTTCCAGGGGGGTCCTATAATTCACCCCTCCACTTT.

The chain uses TRBV19 and TRBJ2-7, with a possible D match to TRBD1 (5 bases). V lost 4 bases and J lost 1, with 11 bases in between. Germline V gene lookup returns CDR1 LNHDA and CDR2 SQIVND (reference sequence). The CDR3 consists of 14 residues. The CDR3 sequence is CASSTTASSYEQYF. CDR3 DNA: TGTGCCAGTAGTACGACAGCATCGTCCTACGAGCAGTACTTC. Based on the CDR3 plus reference TRBV19 and TRBJ2-7, the full variable domain is DGGITQSPKYLFRKEGQNVTLSCEQNLNHDAMYWYRQDPGQGLRLIYYSQIVNDFQKGDIAEGYSVSREKKESFPLTVTSAQKNPTAFYLCASSTTASSYEQYFGPGTRLTVT.